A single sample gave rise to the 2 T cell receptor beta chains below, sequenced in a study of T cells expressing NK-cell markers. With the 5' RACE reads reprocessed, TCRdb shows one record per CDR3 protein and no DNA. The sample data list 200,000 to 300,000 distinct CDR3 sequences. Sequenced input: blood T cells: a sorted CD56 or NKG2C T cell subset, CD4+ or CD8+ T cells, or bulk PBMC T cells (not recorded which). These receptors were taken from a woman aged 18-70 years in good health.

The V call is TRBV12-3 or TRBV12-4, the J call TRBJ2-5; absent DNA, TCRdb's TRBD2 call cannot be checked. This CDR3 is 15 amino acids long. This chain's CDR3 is CASSRGLQKQETQYF.

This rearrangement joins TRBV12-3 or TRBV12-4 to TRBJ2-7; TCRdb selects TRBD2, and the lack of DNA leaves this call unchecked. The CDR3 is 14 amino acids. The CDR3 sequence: CASSGLARTYEQYF.